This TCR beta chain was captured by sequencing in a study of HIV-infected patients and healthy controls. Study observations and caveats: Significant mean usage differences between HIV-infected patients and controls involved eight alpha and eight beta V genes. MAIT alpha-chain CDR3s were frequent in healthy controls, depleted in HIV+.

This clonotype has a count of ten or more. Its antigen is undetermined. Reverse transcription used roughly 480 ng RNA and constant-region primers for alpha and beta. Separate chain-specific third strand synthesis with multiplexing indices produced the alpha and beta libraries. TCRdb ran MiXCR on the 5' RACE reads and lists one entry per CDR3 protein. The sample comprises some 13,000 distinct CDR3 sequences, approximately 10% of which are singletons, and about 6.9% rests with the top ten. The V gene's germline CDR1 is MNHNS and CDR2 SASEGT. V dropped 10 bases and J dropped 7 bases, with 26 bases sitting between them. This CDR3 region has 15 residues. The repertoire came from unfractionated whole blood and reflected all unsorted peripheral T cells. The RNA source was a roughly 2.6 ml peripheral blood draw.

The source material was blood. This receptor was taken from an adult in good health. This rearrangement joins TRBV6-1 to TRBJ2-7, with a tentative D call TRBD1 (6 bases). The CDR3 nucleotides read TGTGCCACCTGCCGGACGACAGGACGTATCGGGGAGCAGTACTTC. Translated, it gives CATCRTTGRIGEQYF.